These T cell receptor beta chains were read from a single sample in a study of blood T cell repertoires in COVID-19. This table comes from immunoSEQ multiplex PCR, and its TCRdb copy is limited to in-frame clones, with some not included. The sample consists of about 320,000 clones, 75% to 90% of them appearing once. The material sequenced was PBMCs or T cells enriched from blood (not recorded which). The receptors shown here come from a man in his fifties or sixties who had recovered from COVID-19. Each CDR3 is given with its conserved first and last residue. The D gene is left open where the match is weak. For some rows the clone size is stated as once, few or many, or as a class when expanded; others skip it.

TRBV25-1	.	.	TRBJ1-1	12	CASSDPQSEAFF	TGTGCCAGCAGTGACCCGCAGTCCGAAGCTTTCTTT
TRBV5-4	.	TRBD1	TRBJ1-6	15	CASSPLTGGNSPLHF	TGTGCCAGCAGTCCCTTGACAGGGGGCAATTCACCCCTCCACTTT
TRBV3-1/TRBV3-2	.	.	TRBJ1-4	15	CASSQDPGTNEKLFF	TGTGCCAGCAGCCAAGATCCGGGTACTAATGAAAAACTGTTTTTT
TRBV6-5	.	.	TRBJ2-3	15	CASSYSAGAVDTQYF	TGTGCCAGCAGTTACTCGGCAGGGGCGGTAGATACGCAGTATTTT
TRBV6-1	.	.	TRBJ2-1	18	CASSENPPFGSSYNEQFF	TGTGCCAGCAGTGAAAACCCACCCTTTGGGAGTTCCTACAATGAGCAGTTCTTC
TRBV6-2/TRBV6-3	.	TRBD2	TRBJ2-2	17	CASSLIGLAANTGELFF	TGTGCCAGCAGTTTAATTGGGCTAGCGGCGAACACCGGGGAGCTGTTTTTT
TRBV28	.	.	TRBJ2-7	14	CASNFGGFGHEQYF	TGTGCCAGCAATTTTGGGGGCTTTGGCCACGAGCAGTACTTC
TRBV28	.	.	TRBJ2-1	15	CASRPYRDPYNEQFF	TGTGCCAGCAGACCTTACAGGGACCCCTACAATGAGCAGTTCTTC
TRBV10-1	few	TRBD1	TRBJ2-5	14	CASSERTGQETQYF	TGCGCCAGCAGTGAAAGGACAGGTCAAGAGACCCAGTACTTC
TRBV29-1	.	.	TRBJ2-3	12	CSVLSGTDTQYF	TGCAGCGTTCTTAGTGGCACAGATACGCAGTATTTT
TRBV25-1	.	TRBD1	TRBJ1-4	15	CASTDDRGSGEKLFF	TGTGCCAGCACCGACGACAGGGGAAGCGGGGAAAAACTGTTTTTT
TRBV7-3	.	.	TRBJ1-5	13	CASSPPGIRPQHF	TGTGCCAGCAGCCCGCCAGGGATACGGCCCCAGCATTTT
TRBV9	.	TRBD2	TRBJ2-1	14	CASSVTSANNEQFF	TGTGCCAGCAGCGTTACTAGCGCAAACAATGAGCAGTTCTTC
TRBV6-2/TRBV6-3	.	.	TRBJ2-7	13	CASSHDRSYEQYF	TGTGCCAGCAGCCACGACAGATCCTACGAGCAGTACTTC
TRBV7-2	.	.	TRBJ2-3	13	CASSSASTDTQYF	TGTGCCAGCAGCTCAGCCTCCACAGATACGCAGTATTTT
TRBV28	.	TRBD1	TRBJ2-1	15	CASSDPGQGVNEQFF	TGTGCCAGCAGCGATCCGGGACAGGGGGTCAATGAGCAGTTCTTC
TRBV6-5	.	.	TRBJ1-5	12	CASSYAGQPQHF	TGTGCCAGCAGTTACGCGGGTCAGCCCCAGCATTTT
TRBV6-5	.	.	TRBJ2-3	12	CASSHNTDTQYF	TGTGCCAGCAGCCACAACACAGATACGCAGTATTTT
TRBV9	once	TRBD2	TRBJ2-5	14	CASSVGGGSETQYF	TGTGCCAGCAGCGTAGGGGGAGGGAGCGAGACCCAGTACTTC
TRBV7-2	.	.	TRBJ2-3	16	CASSFQGRIEADTQYF	TGTGCCAGCAGCTTCCAGGGTAGGATCGAAGCAGATACGCAGTATTTT
TRBV19	.	.	TRBJ2-2	13	CASSTDYSGELFF	TGTGCCAGTAGTACGGACTATTCCGGGGAGCTGTTTTTT
TRBV29-1	.	.	TRBJ2-7	13	CSVEDGGFGEQYF	TGCAGCGTTGAAGATGGAGGGTTTGGCGAGCAGTACTTC
TRBV16	.	.	TRBJ1-5	13	CASSQWRDQPQHF	TGTGCCAGCAGCCAATGGAGGGATCAGCCCCAGCATTTT
TRBV7-2	.	.	TRBJ1-6	15	CASSVRTPYNSPLHF	TGTGCCAGCAGCGTCCGGACACCCTATAATTCACCCCTCCACTTT
TRBV6-5	.	TRBD2	TRBJ2-1	16	CASSYSPSGSYNEQFF	TGTGCCAGCAGTTATTCGCCTAGCGGGTCCTACAATGAGCAGTTCTTC
TRBV16	.	.	TRBJ1-5	14	CASSHLGGVEAQHF	TGTGCCAGCAGCCATTTAGGAGGGGTGGAGGCCCAGCATTTT
TRBV6-5	.	.	TRBJ2-2	15	CASSAFRANTGELFF	TGTGCCAGCAGCGCGTTCCGGGCGAACACCGGGGAGCTGTTTTTT
TRBV5-6	.	TRBD1	TRBJ1-1	13	CASTLRGLAEAFF	TGTGCCAGTACATTGAGGGGGCTGGCTGAAGCTTTCTTT
TRBV5-1	.	TRBD1	TRBJ2-7	15	CASSLLLTGGNEQYF	TGCGCCAGCAGCTTGCTCTTGACAGGGGGCAACGAGCAGTACTTC
TRBV6-6	.	.	TRBJ1-2	15	CASLRPGEGSWGYTF	TGTGCCAGCCTGCGGCCGGGAGAAGGAAGTTGGGGCTACACCTTC
TRBV3-1/TRBV3-2	.	.	TRBJ2-2	16	CASSQLLVGATGELFF	TGTGCCAGCAGCCAATTATTGGTTGGGGCGACCGGGGAGCTGTTTTTT
TRBV5-5	once	.	TRBJ2-3	15	CASSLGPTLADTQYF	TGTGCCAGCAGCTTGGGTCCTACTCTGGCAGATACGCAGTATTTT
TRBV27	.	.	TRBJ2-7	14	CASSPVDTTYEQYF	TGTGCCAGCAGCCCGGTCGATACTACTTACGAGCAGTACTTC
TRBV5-8	.	.	TRBJ2-5	13	CASTYPLRETQYF	TGTGCCAGCACCTACCCCCTCCGGGAGACCCAGTACTTC
TRBV5-1	once	.	TRBJ2-2	14	CASSPPSGTGELFF	TGCGCCAGCAGCCCCCCTTCCGGGACCGGGGAGCTGTTTTTT
TRBV7-7	.	TRBD2	TRBJ2-2	19	CASSLELGLAGENTGELFF	TGTGCTAGCAGCTTAGAGCTGGGACTAGCGGGAGAGAACACCGGGGAGCTGTTTTTT
TRBV7-9	.	.	TRBJ1-1	13	CASSFNRDTEAFF	TGTGCCAGCAGCTTCAACAGGGATACTGAAGCTTTCTTT
TRBV25-1	once	TRBD1	TRBJ2-7	15	CASNDEDRGLREQYF	TGTGCCAGCAACGATGAGGACAGGGGGCTTCGGGAGCAGTACTTC
TRBV19	.	.	TRBJ1-1	17	CASSITGRGQMNTEAFF	TGTGCCAGTAGTATTACAGGGAGAGGACAGATGAACACTGAAGCTTTCTTT
TRBV28	once	TRBD1	TRBJ2-7	13	CASSLDDRGAQYF	TGTGCCAGCAGTTTAGATGACAGGGGGGCGCAGTACTTC
TRBV14	once	TRBD2	TRBJ2-1	14	CASSRQLAGDEQFF	TGTGCCAGCAGCCGGCAACTAGCGGGCGATGAGCAGTTCTTC
TRBV29-1	.	TRBD1	TRBJ1-1	13	CSAQGQPNTEAFF	TGCAGCGCGCAGGGACAGCCGAACACTGAAGCTTTCTTT
TRBV2	.	TRBD1	TRBJ1-3	18	CASSLIPVGQGSGNTIYF	TGTGCCAGCAGTCTCATACCAGTAGGACAGGGCTCTGGAAACACCATATATTTT
TRBV7-2	.	TRBD2	TRBJ2-7	15	CASSWTSEGSYEQYF	TGTGCCAGCAGCTGGACTAGCGAGGGCTCCTACGAGCAGTACTTC
TRBV5-5	.	TRBD1	TRBJ1-2	16	CASSFSLTTGPYGYTF	TGTGCCAGCAGCTTCAGCCTAACGACAGGGCCCTATGGCTACACCTTC
TRBV30	.	.	TRBJ1-4	13	CAWSVQGQEKLFF	TGTGCCTGGAGTGTCCAGGGCCAAGAAAAACTGTTTTTT
TRBV24-1	.	TRBD2	TRBJ2-5	16	CATSDLQGGRVETQYF	TGTGCCACCAGTGATCTCCAAGGCGGGAGGGTAGAGACCCAGTACTTC
TRBV4-3	.	.	TRBJ1-3	17	CASSQAPRSSPGNTIYF	TGCGCCAGCAGCCAAGCCCCGAGGTCAAGCCCTGGAAACACCATATATTTT
TRBV27	few	TRBD2	TRBJ2-7	15	CASSPGTSGKYEQYF	TGTGCCAGCAGTCCCGGGACTAGCGGGAAATACGAGCAGTACTTC
TRBV5-1	.	TRBD2	TRBJ2-1	14	CASSLTSGMAEQFF	TGCGCCAGCAGCTTGACTAGCGGAATGGCTGAGCAGTTCTTC
TRBV30	.	TRBD2	TRBJ2-1	15	CAWSDLGGVNNEQFF	TGTGCCTGGAGTGACCTGGGAGGGGTCAACAATGAGCAGTTCTTC
TRBV7-9	.	.	TRBJ2-7	14	CASSLGTGVHEQYF	TGTGCCAGCAGCTTGGGGACTGGGGTCCACGAGCAGTACTTC
TRBV28	.	TRBD1	TRBJ2-3	13	CASRNRGTDTQYF	TGTGCCAGCAGGAACAGGGGTACAGATACGCAGTATTTT
TRBV3-1/TRBV3-2	.	.	TRBJ2-2	12	CASSRDRGELFF	TGTGCCAGCAGCCGCGACAGGGGGGAGCTGTTTTTT
TRBV5-3	.	.	TRBJ2-3	15	CARSLATQNTDTQYF	TGTGCCAGAAGCTTGGCCACACAGAACACAGATACGCAGTATTTT